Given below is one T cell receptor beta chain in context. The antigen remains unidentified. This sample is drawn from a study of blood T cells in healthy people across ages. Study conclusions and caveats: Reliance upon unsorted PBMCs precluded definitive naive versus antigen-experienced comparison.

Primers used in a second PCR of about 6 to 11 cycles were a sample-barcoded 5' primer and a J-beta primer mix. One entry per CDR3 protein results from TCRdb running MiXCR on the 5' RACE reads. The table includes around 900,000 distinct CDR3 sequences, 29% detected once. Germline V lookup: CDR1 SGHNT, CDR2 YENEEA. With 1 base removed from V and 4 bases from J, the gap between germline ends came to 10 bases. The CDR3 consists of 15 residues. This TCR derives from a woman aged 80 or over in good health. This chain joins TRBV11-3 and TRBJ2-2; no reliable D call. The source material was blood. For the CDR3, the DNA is TGTGCCAGCAGCTTAGGGGCCGCAACCACCGGGGAGCTGTTTTTT. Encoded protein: CASSLGAATTGELFF.